This T cell receptor (beta chain) derives from a study of early T cells in non-severe SARS-CoV-2 infection. Per the germline V gene, CDR1 is SQVTM and CDR2 is ANQGSEA. The J segment lost 0 bases and the V segment lost 6 bases, leaving 9 bases of the junction unmatched. This CDR3 is 17 amino acids long. This clonotype was seen more than once but under ten times. Attachment of unique molecular identifiers to individual cDNA molecules was performed. TCRdb itself ran the 5' RACE reads through MiXCR, one entry per CDR3 protein. The sample includes tens of thousands of distinct CDR3 sequences, 12% seen only once; the top ten take around 4.5%.

The sequencing input was whole blood. The receptor comes from an adult who was a healthcare worker with PCR-confirmed SARS-CoV-2 infection or an uninfected control (not recorded which). The chain employs TRBV29-1 and TRBJ2-6; the match to TRBD1 covers 9 bases. CDR3 amino acids: CSVRMGQGSSGANVLTF. As DNA, the CDR3 is TGCAGCGTCAGAATGGGACAGGGAAGCTCTGGGGCCAACGTCCTGACTTTC. Filled out from reference TRBV29-1 and TRBJ2-6, the complete variable domain reads SAVISQKPSRDICQRGTSLTIQCQVDSQVTMMFWYRQQPGQSLTLIATANQGSEATYESGFVIDKFPISRPNLTFSTLTVSNMSPEDSSIYLCSVRMGQGSSGANVLTFGAGSRLTVL.